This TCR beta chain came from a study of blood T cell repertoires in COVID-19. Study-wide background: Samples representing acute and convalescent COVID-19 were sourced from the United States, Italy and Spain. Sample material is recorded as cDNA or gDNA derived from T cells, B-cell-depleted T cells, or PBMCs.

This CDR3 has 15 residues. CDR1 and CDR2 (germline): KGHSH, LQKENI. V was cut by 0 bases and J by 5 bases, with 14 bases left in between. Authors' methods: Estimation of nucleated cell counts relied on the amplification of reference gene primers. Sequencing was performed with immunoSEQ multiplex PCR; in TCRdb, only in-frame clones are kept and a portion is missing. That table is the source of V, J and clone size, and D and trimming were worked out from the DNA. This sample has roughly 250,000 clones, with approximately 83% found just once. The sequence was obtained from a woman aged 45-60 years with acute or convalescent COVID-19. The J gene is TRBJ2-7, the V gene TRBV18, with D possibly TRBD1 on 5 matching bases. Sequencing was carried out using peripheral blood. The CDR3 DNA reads TGTGCCAGCTCACCACCTATATCAGGGTGGGACGAGCAGTACTTC. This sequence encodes CASSPPISGWDEQYF.